This record covers a single T cell receptor beta chain. Its cognate antigen is unknown. The same CDR3 can be traced to other DNA sequences in this sample. Approximately 2 micrograms of genomic DNA from cryopreserved PBMCs went into TCR beta libraries. This sample was taken from a study of cytotoxic CD8 clonotypes in ibrutinib-treated CLL. Profiling relied on immunoSEQ multiplex PCR, and the TCRdb table lists in-frame clones only, not all of them. The sample lists 200,000 to 250,000 clones; 79% were seen once. Germline V CDR1 and CDR2: LNHDA, SQIVND (reference sequence). V was shortened by 2 bases and J by 2 bases, with 6 bases between the two germline ends. The CDR3 length is 13 residues. Overall study findings and caveats: Treatment saw public clonotypes, which were uncommon, either contract or stay stable. An increase in clonality occurred at ibrutinib response, followed by a return toward baseline at progression.

The specimen comprised PBMCs, sampled after 12 months of ibrutinib treatment. This rearrangement joins TRBV19 to TRBJ1-1; D is unclear. The TCR was taken from a human donor with chronic lymphocytic leukemia. For the CDR3, the DNA is TGTGCCAGTAGTATAAGTGGAAACACTGAAGCTTTCTTT. It is translated as CASSISGNTEAFF.